Listed below are T cell receptor beta chains from one sample, sequenced in a study of CD8+ T cells in alopecia areata. The method was immunoSEQ multiplex PCR; TCRdb's version includes in-frame clones alone and lacks a portion of them. Here the sample spans just over 150,000 clones, about 51% being singletons. The sequences come from CD8+ T cells sorted from blood, collected at week 0. The receptors were gathered from a human donor with alopecia areata. Each CDR3 is given with its conserved first and last residue. The order of the fields is CDR3 protein, V gene, J gene.

CSVGMGTGGEQYF	TRBV29-1	-
CASSEFEGFMDEKLFF	TRBV25-1	TRBJ1-4
CASKMGRSFPGELFF	TRBV19	TRBJ2-2
CASSPGTSGEFF	TRBV7-8	TRBJ2-1
CASSLQQSYNEQFF	TRBV13	TRBJ2-1
CASSVTGGISYEQYF	TRBV7-3	TRBJ2-7
CASSFSGGELFF	TRBV5-6	TRBJ2-2
CASSSRTGNYEQYF	TRBV5-5	TRBJ2-7
CAWSTAQNQPQHF	TRBV30	TRBJ1-5
CASSSTSGAYNEQFF	TRBV13	TRBJ2-1
CASSLQGNTEAFF	TRBV19	TRBJ1-1
CASSPISTGKDDGYTF	TRBV6-6	TRBJ1-2
CATSREASGGLSYNEQFF	TRBV15	TRBJ2-1
CSAVGDYEQYF	TRBV29-1	TRBJ2-7
CAWITRGVNSPLHF	TRBV30	TRBJ1-6
CASSQVQSPDTQYF	TRBV4-2	TRBJ2-3
CASSQQQDTGELFF	TRBV4-1	TRBJ2-2
CASSQNTGGNSPLHF	TRBV4-3	TRBJ1-6
CSVGAQGKGETQYF	TRBV29-1	TRBJ2-5
CATPSRDRGPNTEAFF	TRBV2	TRBJ1-1
CASSTGGHGYTF	TRBV4-3	TRBJ1-2
CASRGLRETQYF	TRBV27	TRBJ2-5
CASGGGFRGEYNEQFF	TRBV2	TRBJ2-1
CASSGTGDKDYGYTF	TRBV9	TRBJ1-2
CASSELAGGSSSYNEQFF	TRBV2	TRBJ2-1
CASSWGQNTGELFF	TRBV5-6	TRBJ2-2
CASSFRDTEAFF	TRBV7-9	TRBJ1-1
CASSFAAGQEKAFF	TRBV6-5	TRBJ1-1
CSTSAGITVNEQFF	TRBV29-1	TRBJ2-1
CASSLSPSQPQHF	TRBV11-2	TRBJ1-5
CASSPGLAGTNYGYTF	TRBV27	TRBJ1-2
CSVESNRMNTEAFF	TRBV29-1	TRBJ1-1
CASSHVVAEAYEQYF	TRBV23-1	TRBJ2-7
CAWGGYSTDTQYF	TRBV30	TRBJ2-3
CASSQDRVWGEQYF	TRBV4-3	TRBJ2-7
CASSQEWAGSGYEQYF	TRBV4-3	TRBJ2-7
CASSIDLETPTTPDESFVSTFF	TRBV19	TRBJ1-1
CAWSVGTGFHEQYF	TRBV30	TRBJ2-7
CSVDGGEGDYGYTF	TRBV29-1	TRBJ1-2
CAIRGDSSTDTQYF	TRBV27	TRBJ2-3
CSVVITGSIAEAFF	TRBV29-1	TRBJ1-1
CASSGVGWETQYF	TRBV6-5	TRBJ2-5